This T cell receptor beta chain was recorded in a study of T-cell memory formation after mild COVID-19. Findings and limits, study-wide: CM and EM subsets held most contracting CD4+ clones; EMRA held CD8+ ones. Pre-infection memory showed some responding clones, and this suggested that cross-reactive memory joined.

Note on this clonotype: As yet, its antigen is unknown.

Constant-segment primers and 5'RACE yielded cDNA libraries for TCR alpha and TCR beta, each carrying sample barcodes and UMIs. TCRdb processed the 5' RACE reads anew with MiXCR; each CDR3 protein has one entry. Of around 200,000 distinct CDR3 sequences listed, over 9% are singletons. The V gene's germline CDR1 is MDHEN and CDR2 SYDVKM. This CDR3 spans 14 amino acids. V was trimmed by 6 bases and J by 2 bases, leaving 14 bases between them. The specimen was PBMCs or a T cell subset sorted from them (not recorded which). The sequence derives from a man in his late teens or twenties who had mild COVID-19 (a few samples of this study predate the infection). Cell type and time point are not known. The chain joins TRBV28 to TRBJ2-7, with D unclear. In nucleotides, the CDR3 is TGTGCCAGCAGACCCCCCGATAGTCCCTACGAGCAGTACGTC. Protein sequence: CASRPPDSPYEQYV.